The 29 T cell receptor beta chains given below trace back to one sample, sequenced in a study of cytomegalovirus exposure and HLA in healthy donors. The PCR was carried out with 60 Vbeta primers and 13 Jbeta primers. Generated by immunoSEQ multiplex PCR, the TCRdb table keeps only in-frame clones and is missing some. Seen here are around 100,000 clones, around two thirds observed once, and the top ten hold around 4%. Input material: PBMCs. The receptors stem from a man younger than 45 in good health and CMV-seropositive.

The chain combines TRBV27 with TRBJ1-1; no clear D gene. The length of the CDR3 is 13 residues. From germline, CDR1 is MNHEY and CDR2 SMNVEV (reference sequence). Trimming stripped 3 bases from V and 1 base from J, with 6 bases between. The CDR3 is CASSFYENTEAFF. The CDR3 nucleotides read TGTGCCAGCAGTTTCTACGAGAACACTGAAGCTTTCTTT.

The chain employs TRBV10-3 and TRBJ2-5, with 10 bases aligning to TRBD2. The CDR3 consists of 16 residues. Trimming took 3 bases from V and 7 from J; bases not matched to a gene: 11. The germline V gene has CDR1 ENHRY and CDR2 SYGVKD. DNA of the CDR3: TGTGCCATCAGTGAAGCGGGGGGGCGGAAGATAGGGACCCAGTACTTC. Amino acids: CAISEAGGRKIGTQYF.

The chain is built from TRBV18 and TRBJ2-7, with a possible D match to TRBD2 (5 bases). CDR1 KGHSH and CDR2 LQKENI come from the germline V gene. The CDR3 totals 14 residues. Trimming removed 3 bases at V and 5 bases at J, with 14 bases between. CDR3 sequence: CASSPGLRVDEQYF. CDR3 DNA: TGTGCCAGCTCACCTGGATTGAGGGTCGACGAGCAGTACTTC.

The gene calls are TRBV28 and TRBJ1-5; no reliable D call. CDR1 and CDR2 from the germline V gene are MDHEN and SYDVKM. CDR3 length: 13 residues. The ends were cut back, 3 bases at V and 2 bases at J, with 5 bases in the middle. CDR3 residues: CASSLQGNQPQHF. In DNA, the CDR3 is TGTGCCAGCAGTTTGCAGGGCAATCAGCCCCAGCATTTT.

The V call is TRBV27, the J call TRBJ2-7; TRBD1 matches 9 bases. From germline, CDR1 is MNHEY and CDR2 SMNVEV (reference sequence). V was clipped by 8 bases and J by 3 bases; unmatched bases: 5. CDR3 length: 13 residues. DNA of the CDR3: TGTGCCAGCGCAAGACAGGGGGTCTACGAGCAGTACTTC. Translated, it gives CASARQGVYEQYF.

This clone was counted a single time. The chain has TRBV7-9 and TRBJ2-5, with 9 bases identical to TRBD2. The CDR3 sequence is 16 residues long. With V trimmed by 1 base and J by 1 base, 4 bases remained unmatched. Germline V CDR1 and CDR2: SEHNR, FQNEAQ (reference sequence). The CDR3 DNA is TGTGCCAGCAGCTTAGGCGCGGGGGGGCCCCAAGAGACCCAGTACTTC. Translating it yields CASSLGAGGPQETQYF. Drawing the rest from reference TRBV7-9 and TRBJ2-5, the complete variable domain is DTGVSQNPRHKITKRGQNVTFRCDPISEHNRLYWYRQTLGQGPEFLTYFQNEAQLEKSRLLSDRFSAERPKGSFSTLEIQRTEQGDSAMYLCASSLGAGGPQETQYFGPGTRLLVL.

This clone was seen only once. The rearrangement joins TRBV7-9 to TRBJ2-1; D gene ambiguous. Trimming took 5 bases from V and 1 from J, leaving 9 bases between them. Germline V gene sequence: CDR1 SEHNR, CDR2 FQNEAQ (reference sequence). CDR3 size: 14 residues. As DNA, the CDR3 is TGTGCCAGCAGCACGATAGTGTCCTACAATGAGCAGTTCTTC. Encoded protein: CASSTIVSYNEQFF.

The chain links TRBV10-2 to TRBJ1-2; TRBD1 matches at 8 bases. The CDR3 sequence is 14 residues long. With V trimmed by 10 bases and J by 1 base, 8 bases remained unmatched. CDR1 and CDR2 (germline): WSHSY, SAAADI. CDR3 nucleotides: TGCGCCATCTCGGACAGGGCAAATAACTATGGCTACACCTTC. It encodes CAISDRANNYGYTF.

This chain joins TRBV19 and TRBJ1-5; a possible D gene is TRBD1 (5 bases). The CDR3 loop spans 15 amino acids. Germline CDR1 and CDR2: LNHDA and SQIVND (reference sequence). V shed 6 bases and J shed 2 bases, with 14 bases lying between them. CDR3 region: CASSPSGGGNQPQHF. CDR3 coding DNA: TGTGCCAGTAGCCCCTCTGGGGGGGGCAATCAGCCCCAGCATTTT.

This clone has only a few counts. This chain links TRBV19 with TRBJ1-2; no clear D. Trimming cost V 8 bases and J 8 bases, with 18 bases left between them. CDR1 and CDR2 (germline): LNHDA, SQIVND (reference sequence). CDR3 length: 13 residues. In DNA form, the CDR3 reads TGTGCCAGTGCCAAAACCCGACTAGGGGGCTACACCTTC. This encodes CASAKTRLGGYTF.

The chain couples TRBV10-3 to TRBJ2-7, with 10 bases fitting TRBD1. The CDR3 is 17 residues long. Unmatched junction bases numbered 17, after V lost 6 bases and J lost 6 bases. Germline CDR1 and CDR2: ENHRY and SYGVKD. Here the CDR3 DNA reads TGTGCCATCAGCTCCGGCACAAGGACAGGGGGGGTCGCCGAGCAGTACTTC. Translated: CAISSGTRTGGVAEQYF.

The V gene is TRBV5-6, the J gene TRBJ2-3, with a weak D call TRBD2 (5 bases). The V end lost 0 bases, the J end lost 9 bases, and 14 bases lay between the germline ends. Germline-derived CDR1 and CDR2 are SGHDT and YYEEEE. The CDR3 contains 14 residues. The CDR3 reads CASSLVGDWGTQYF. The DNA of the CDR3 is TGTGCCAGCAGCTTGGTCGGGGATTGGGGAACGCAGTATTTT.

V gene TRBV5-1 combines with J gene TRBJ1-1; 11 bases match TRBD1. This CDR3 spans 15 amino acids. J lost 4 bases, V lost 6 bases, and 8 bases had no gene match. Germline values: CDR1 SGHRS, CDR2 YFSETQ. CDR3 amino acids: CASIRGGTGGTEAFF. Written as DNA, the CDR3 is TGCGCCAGCATCCGGGGTGGGACAGGGGGCACTGAAGCTTTCTTT.

The rearrangement joins TRBV9 to TRBJ1-2; D remains unclear. CDR1 and CDR2 from the germline V gene are SGDLS and YYNGEE. Trimming removed 2 bases from V and 5 bases from J, with 16 bases in between. The CDR3 runs 15 residues. CDR3 DNA sequence: TGTGCCAGCAGCGTGGAGGACGATTCGGGATATGGCTACACCTTC. It codes for CASSVEDDSGYGYTF.

The chain is built from TRBV7-8 and TRBJ1-1; D may be TRBD1 (5 bases). V was pared by 2 bases and J by 1 base, with 5 bases between. This CDR3 is built from 13 residues. Germline CDR1 and CDR2: SGHVS and FQNEAQ. The CDR3 DNA follows: TGTGCCAGCAGCTTAACAGGGAACACTGAAGCTTTCTTT. Its protein product is CASSLTGNTEAFF.

The chain carries TRBV7-8 and TRBJ1-1; unclear D gene. Looked up from germline, CDR1 is SGHVS and CDR2 is FQNEAQ. CDR3 length: 15 residues. Trimming removed 1 base from V and 2 bases from J, with 11 bases in between. The CDR3 nucleotides read TGTGCCAGCAGCTTAGGCACCAATCTAAACACTGAAGCTTTCTTT. Translated, it gives CASSLGTNLNTEAFF.

V is TRBV30 and J is TRBJ1-5, with TRBD1 as a possible D gene (6 bases). The CDR3 length is 13 residues. CDR1 and CDR2 from the germline V gene are GTSNPN and SVGIG (reference sequence). V was shortened by 1 base and J by 6 bases, with 10 bases between the two germline ends. The CDR3 coding sequence is TGTGCCTGGAGTGCTCAACAGGGTCAGCCCCAGCATTTT. Translating gives CAWSAQQGQPQHF.

V is TRBV7-9 and J is TRBJ1-1, with D perhaps TRBD1 (6 bases). Trimming cost V 6 bases and J 4 bases, with 15 bases left between them. Germline V gene lookup returns CDR1 SEHNR and CDR2 FQNEAQ (reference sequence). The CDR3 contains 14 residues. DNA for the CDR3: TGTGCCAGCAGATTACAGGGTTTGCGCACTGAAGCTTTCTTT. It encodes CASRLQGLRTEAFF. Based on the CDR3 plus reference TRBV7-9 and TRBJ1-1, the full variable domain is DTGVSQNPRHKITKRGQNVTFRCDPISEHNRLYWYRQTLGQGPEFLTYFQNEAQLEKSRLLSDRFSAERPKGSFSTLEIQRTEQGDSAMYLCASRLQGLRTEAFFGQGTRLTVV.

The V call is TRBV5-4, the J call TRBJ2-7; 7 nucleotides match TRBD2. CDR3 length equals 14 residues. The trim removed 0 bases at V and 2 bases at J, leaving 2 bases unmatched. CDR1 and CDR2 (germline): SGHNT, YYREEE (reference sequence). CDR3 coding DNA: TGTGCCAGCAGCTTGGATCGGGGGGCCTACGAGCAGTACTTC. As protein: CASSLDRGAYEQYF. Filled out from reference TRBV5-4 and TRBJ2-7, the complete variable domain reads ETGVTQSPTHLIKTRGQQVTLRCSSQSGHNTVSWYQQALGQGPQFIFQYYREEENGRGNFPPRFSGLQFPNYSSELNVNALELDDSALYLCASSLDRGAYEQYFGPGTRLTVT.

The chain joins TRBV6-5 to TRBJ1-2; 9 positions match TRBD1. CDR1 and CDR2 (germline): MNHEY, SVGAGI. V shed 7 bases, J shed 6 bases, and the junction held 6 bases outside the gene matches. The CDR3 extends over 13 amino acids. DNA of the CDR3: TGTGCCAGCACTAAAAGGACAGGGGATGGCTACACCTTC. It yields the protein CASTKRTGDGYTF.

The chain uses TRBV10-1 and TRBJ2-7, with TRBD2 matching 14 bases. Germline V gives CDR1 WNHNN, CDR2 SYGVQD (reference sequence). V lost 4 bases to trimming and J lost 4 bases; unmatched junction nucleotides: 6. The CDR3 sequence is 16 residues long. CDR3 nucleotide sequence: TGCGCCAGCAGTGGGTGGACTAGCGGGGGGTGGTACGAGCAGTACTTC. It encodes CASSGWTSGGWYEQYF.

The chain combines TRBV4-1 with TRBJ2-5, with D possibly being TRBD2 (5 bases). CDR1 is MGHRA and CDR2 is YSYEKL in the germline V gene. The CDR3 has 14 residues. With 1 base removed from V and 5 bases from J, the gap between germline ends came to 11 bases. For the CDR3, the DNA is TGCGCCAGCAGCCAAGTTGGGAGTAGGGAGACCCAGTACTTC. Amino acid sequence: CASSQVGSRETQYF.

This chain connects TRBV19 to TRBJ1-5; the match to TRBD1 covers 8 bases. The V segment lost 0 bases and the J segment 7 bases; nucleotides outside the gene matches: 11. The CDR3 is 17 amino acids. CDR1 and CDR2 from the germline V gene are LNHDA and SQIVND (reference sequence). The DNA of the CDR3 is TGTGCCAGTAGTATAGAGGCAGGGGGCGCGGTCGGGCAGCCCCAGCATTTT. This gives the protein CASSIEAGGAVGQPQHF.

This clone has a handful of counts. The chain combines TRBV5-5 with TRBJ2-1, with D possibly being TRBD1 (5 bases). CDR1 is SGHKS and CDR2 is YYEKEE in the germline V gene (reference sequence). The CDR3 covers 13 residues. V lost 0 bases, J lost 14 bases, and 15 bases lay in between. The CDR3 here is CASSLAEVQGEFF. DNA of the CDR3: TGTGCCAGCAGCTTGGCCGAAGTCCAGGGTGAGTTCTTC.

This clone was observed a few times. The gene calls are TRBV19 and TRBJ1-6; the match to TRBD1 covers 7 bases. The CDR3 loop spans 16 amino acids. The V segment lost 2 bases and the J segment 8 bases; nucleotides outside the gene matches: 9. Germline V gene lookup returns CDR1 LNHDA and CDR2 SQIVND (reference sequence). CDR3 nucleotide sequence: TGTGCCAGTAGTATAAGGACAGGCCTGGTTGATTCACCCCTCCACTTT. This encodes CASSIRTGLVDSPLHF.

V and J are TRBV5-1 and TRBJ1-1; the match to TRBD1 covers 7 bases. J gave up 0 bases and V 4 bases, and 3 bases lay outside the gene matches. The CDR3 is 14 residues long. Germline values: CDR1 SGHRS, CDR2 YFSETQ. The CDR3 sequence: CASSRGQVNTEAFF. For the CDR3, the DNA is TGCGCCAGCAGCAGGGGGCAGGTGAACACTGAAGCTTTCTTT. Supplemented by reference TRBV5-1 and TRBJ1-1, the full variable domain reads KAGVTQTPRYLIKTRGQQVTLSCSPISGHRSVSWYQQTPGQGLQFLFEYFSETQRNKGNFPGRFSGRQFSNSRSEMNVSTLELGDSALYLCASSRGQVNTEAFFGQGTRLTVV.

This clone was observed a handful of times. At one boundary the junction diverges from the germline segment, which might be a read error. The chain joins TRBV11-2 to TRBJ2-1; 9 nucleotides line up with TRBD2. CDR3 length: 14 residues. In germline, CDR1 is SGHAT, CDR2 FQNNGV. CDR3 bases: TGTGCCAGCAGCTTAGTGTTGGCGGGGACTAGCTTCGTCTTC. As protein: CASSLVLAGTSFVF.

The chain is built from TRBV11-2 and TRBJ1-2; no clear D. Trimming left V 0 bases short and J 4 bases short, with 6 bases between. Germline V lookup: CDR1 SGHAT, CDR2 FQNNGV. The CDR3 loop spans 13 amino acids. In DNA form, the CDR3 reads TGTGCCAGCAGCTTAGAGGGCACCTATGGCTACACCTTC. Translating gives CASSLEGTYGYTF.

The chain joins TRBV30 to TRBJ1-2, with a tentative D call TRBD1 (6 bases). The V end was cut by 2 bases, the J end by 6 bases, with 10 bases between. This CDR3 is built from 12 residues. Germline V gives CDR1 GTSNPN, CDR2 SVGIG (reference sequence). In DNA, the CDR3 is TGTGCCTGGAGTCGACAGGTGAATGGCTACACCTTC. Protein: CAWSRQVNGYTF. The whole variable domain, filled in from reference TRBV30 and TRBJ1-2, reads SQTIHQWPATLVQPVGSPLSLECTVEGTSNPNLYWYRQAAGRGLQLLFYSVGIGQISSEVPQNLSASRPQDRQFILSSKKLLLSDSGFYLCAWSRQVNGYTFGSGTRLTVV.